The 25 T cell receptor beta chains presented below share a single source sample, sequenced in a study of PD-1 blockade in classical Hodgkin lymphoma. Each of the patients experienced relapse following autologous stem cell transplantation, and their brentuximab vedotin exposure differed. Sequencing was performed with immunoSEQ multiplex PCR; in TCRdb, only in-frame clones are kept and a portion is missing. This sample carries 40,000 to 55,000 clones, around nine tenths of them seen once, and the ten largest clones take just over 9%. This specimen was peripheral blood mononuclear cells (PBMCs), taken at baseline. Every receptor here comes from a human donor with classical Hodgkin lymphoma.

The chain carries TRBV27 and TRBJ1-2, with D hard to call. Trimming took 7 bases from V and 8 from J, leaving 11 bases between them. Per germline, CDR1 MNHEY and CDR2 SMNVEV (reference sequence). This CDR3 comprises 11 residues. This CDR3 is CASKSLGGYTF. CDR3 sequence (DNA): TGTGCCAGCAAGTCACTGGGCGGCTACACCTTC.

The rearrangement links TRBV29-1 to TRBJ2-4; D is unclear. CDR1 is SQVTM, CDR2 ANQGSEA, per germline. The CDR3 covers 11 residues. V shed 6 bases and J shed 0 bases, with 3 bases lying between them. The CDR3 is CSVVAKNIQYF. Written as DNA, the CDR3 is TGCAGCGTGGTAGCCAAAAACATTCAGTACTTC.

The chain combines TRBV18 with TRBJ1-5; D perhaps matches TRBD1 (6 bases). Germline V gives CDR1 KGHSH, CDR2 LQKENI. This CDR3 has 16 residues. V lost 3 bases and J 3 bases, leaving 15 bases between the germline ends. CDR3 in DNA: TGTGCCAGCTCACCGGACTCGACAGGCCCCAATCAGCCCCAGCATTTT. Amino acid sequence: CASSPDSTGPNQPQHF.

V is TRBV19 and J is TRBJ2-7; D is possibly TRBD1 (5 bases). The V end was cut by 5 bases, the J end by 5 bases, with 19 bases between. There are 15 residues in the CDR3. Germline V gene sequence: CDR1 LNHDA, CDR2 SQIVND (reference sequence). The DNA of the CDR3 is TGTGCCAGTAGTTTTCGGCTTGGGGCAAGCGACGAGCAGTACTTC. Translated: CASSFRLGASDEQYF.

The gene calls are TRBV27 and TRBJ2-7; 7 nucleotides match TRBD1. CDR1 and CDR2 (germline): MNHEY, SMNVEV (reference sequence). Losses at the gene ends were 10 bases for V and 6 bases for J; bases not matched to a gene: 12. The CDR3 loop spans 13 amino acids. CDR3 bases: TGTGCCACTCGACAGGGCCGGGCGTTCGAGCAGTACTTC. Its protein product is CATRQGRAFEQYF.

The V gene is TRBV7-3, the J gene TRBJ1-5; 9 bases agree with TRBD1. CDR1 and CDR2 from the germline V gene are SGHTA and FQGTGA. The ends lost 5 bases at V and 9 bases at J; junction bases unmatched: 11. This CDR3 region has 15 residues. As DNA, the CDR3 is TGTGCCAGCAGCCGACCGGACAGGGGATTAGGGCCCCAGCATTTT. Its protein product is CASSRPDRGLGPQHF.

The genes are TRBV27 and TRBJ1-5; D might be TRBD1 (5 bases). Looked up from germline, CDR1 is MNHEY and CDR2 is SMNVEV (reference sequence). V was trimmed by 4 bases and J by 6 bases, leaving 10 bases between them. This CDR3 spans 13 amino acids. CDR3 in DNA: TGTGCCAGCAGTTGGGGACTTGGTCAGCCCCAGCATTTT. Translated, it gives CASSWGLGQPQHF.

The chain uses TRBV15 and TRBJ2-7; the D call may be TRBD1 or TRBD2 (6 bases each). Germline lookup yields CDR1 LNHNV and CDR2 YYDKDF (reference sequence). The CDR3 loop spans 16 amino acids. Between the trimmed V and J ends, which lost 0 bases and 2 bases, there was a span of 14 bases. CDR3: CATSRDLSGAAYEQYF. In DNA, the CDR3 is TGTGCCACCAGCAGAGATCTCTCGGGGGCCGCCTACGAGCAGTACTTC.

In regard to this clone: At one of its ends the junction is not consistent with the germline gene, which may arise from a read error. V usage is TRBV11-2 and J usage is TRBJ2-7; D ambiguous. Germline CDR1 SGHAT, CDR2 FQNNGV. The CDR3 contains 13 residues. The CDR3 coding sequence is TGTGCAAGCAGCTTAGACGCCTACCGTGAGCAGTACTTC. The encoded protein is CASSLDAYREQYF.

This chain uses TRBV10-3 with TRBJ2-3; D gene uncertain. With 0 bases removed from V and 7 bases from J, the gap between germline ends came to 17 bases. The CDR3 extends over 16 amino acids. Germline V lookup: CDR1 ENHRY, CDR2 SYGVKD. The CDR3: CAISESRTLQSYTQYF. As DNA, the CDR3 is TGTGCCATCAGTGAGTCGAGAACTTTACAGTCTTATACGCAGTATTTT.

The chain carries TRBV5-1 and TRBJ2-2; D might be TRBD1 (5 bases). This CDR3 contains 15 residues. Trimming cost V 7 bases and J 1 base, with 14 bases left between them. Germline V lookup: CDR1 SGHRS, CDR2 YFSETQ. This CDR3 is CASGPRGQNTGELFF. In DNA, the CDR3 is TGCGCCAGCGGGCCTAGGGGTCAGAACACCGGGGAGCTGTTTTTT.

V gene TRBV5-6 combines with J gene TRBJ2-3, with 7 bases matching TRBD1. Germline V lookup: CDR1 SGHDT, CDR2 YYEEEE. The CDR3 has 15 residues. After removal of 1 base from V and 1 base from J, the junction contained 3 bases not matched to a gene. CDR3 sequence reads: CASSLTGVGTDTQYF. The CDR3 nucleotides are TGTGCCAGCAGCTTGACAGGGGTGGGCACAGATACGCAGTATTTT.

The CDR3 sequence: CASSLALGLEAFF. The DNA of the CDR3 is TGTGCCAGCAGCTTAGCGTTGGGCCTCGAAGCTTTCTTT. V and J are TRBV7-6 and TRBJ1-1; D not resolved. Per germline, CDR1 SGHVS and CDR2 FNYEAQ. Deletions cut 0 bases from V and 8 bases from J, with 10 bases between. CDR3 size: 13 residues.

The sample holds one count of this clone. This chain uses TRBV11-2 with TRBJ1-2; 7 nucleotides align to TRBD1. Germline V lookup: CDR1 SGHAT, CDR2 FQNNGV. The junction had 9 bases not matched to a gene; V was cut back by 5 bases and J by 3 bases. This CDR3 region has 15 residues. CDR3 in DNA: TGTGCCAGCAGCCGTGACGCCAGGGGGTACTATGGCTACACCTTC. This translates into CASSRDARGYYGYTF.

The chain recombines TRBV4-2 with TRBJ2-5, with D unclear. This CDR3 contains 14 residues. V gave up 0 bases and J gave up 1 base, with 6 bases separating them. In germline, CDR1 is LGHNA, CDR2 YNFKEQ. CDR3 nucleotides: TGTGCCAGCAGCCAAGAAAGGTTCCAAGAGACCCAGTACTTC. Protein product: CASSQERFQETQYF.

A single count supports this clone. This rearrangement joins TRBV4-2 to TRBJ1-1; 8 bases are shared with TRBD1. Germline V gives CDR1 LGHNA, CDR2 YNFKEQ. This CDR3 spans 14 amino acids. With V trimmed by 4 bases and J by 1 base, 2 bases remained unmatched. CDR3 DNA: TGTGCCAGCAGCCCAGGGGGCCGGAACACTGAAGCTTTCTTT. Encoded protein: CASSPGGRNTEAFF.

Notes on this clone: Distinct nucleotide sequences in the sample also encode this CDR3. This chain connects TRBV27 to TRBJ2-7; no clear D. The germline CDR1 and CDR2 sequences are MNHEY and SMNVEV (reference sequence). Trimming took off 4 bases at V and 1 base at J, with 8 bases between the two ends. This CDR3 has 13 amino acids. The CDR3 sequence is CASSWSGSYEQYF. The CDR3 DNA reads TGTGCCAGCAGTTGGTCAGGTTCCTACGAGCAGTACTTC.

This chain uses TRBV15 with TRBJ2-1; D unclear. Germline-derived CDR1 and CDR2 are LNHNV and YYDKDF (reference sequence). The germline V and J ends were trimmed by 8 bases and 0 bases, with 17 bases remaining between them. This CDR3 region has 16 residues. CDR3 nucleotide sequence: TGTGCCACCTCCCTAGAGCGCCGAAGCTCCTACAATGAGCAGTTCTTC. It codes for CATSLERRSSYNEQFF. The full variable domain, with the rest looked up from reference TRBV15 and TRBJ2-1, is DAMVIQNPRYQVTQFGKPVTLSCSQTLNHNVMYWYQQKSSQAPKLLFHYYDKDFNNEADTPDNFQSRRPNTSFCFLDIRSPGLGDTAMYLCATSLERRSSYNEQFFGPGTRLTVL.

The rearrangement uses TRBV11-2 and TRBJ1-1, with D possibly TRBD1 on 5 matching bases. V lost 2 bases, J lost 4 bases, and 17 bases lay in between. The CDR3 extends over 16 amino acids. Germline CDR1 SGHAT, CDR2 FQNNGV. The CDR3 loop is CASSLTPSGPGTEAFF. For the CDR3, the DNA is TGTGCCAGCAGCTTAACCCCCTCGGGGCCAGGCACTGAAGCTTTCTTT.

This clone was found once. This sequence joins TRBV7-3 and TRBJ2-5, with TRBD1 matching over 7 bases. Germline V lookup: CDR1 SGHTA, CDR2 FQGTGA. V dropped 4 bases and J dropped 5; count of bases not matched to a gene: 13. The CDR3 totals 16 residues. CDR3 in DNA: TGTGCCAGCAGCTCACAGGGGCGGCTGGAAGGGGAGACCCAGTACTTC. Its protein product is CASSSQGRLEGETQYF.

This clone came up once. CDR3 bases: TGTGCCAGCTCAAGATACGGGGAGTCCTACGAGCAGTACTTC. It codes for CASSRYGESYEQYF. The chain carries TRBV6-1 and TRBJ2-7; D possibly corresponds to TRBD2 (5 bases). The germline V and J ends were trimmed by 8 bases and 1 base, with 15 bases remaining between them. The CDR3 covers 14 residues. Germline lookup yields CDR1 MNHNS and CDR2 SASEGT.

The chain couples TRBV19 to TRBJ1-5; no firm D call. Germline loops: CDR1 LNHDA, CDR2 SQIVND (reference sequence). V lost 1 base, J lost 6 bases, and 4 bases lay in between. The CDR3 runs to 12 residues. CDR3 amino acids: CASSIATQPQHF. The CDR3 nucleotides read TGTGCCAGTAGTATAGCCACTCAGCCCCAGCATTTT.

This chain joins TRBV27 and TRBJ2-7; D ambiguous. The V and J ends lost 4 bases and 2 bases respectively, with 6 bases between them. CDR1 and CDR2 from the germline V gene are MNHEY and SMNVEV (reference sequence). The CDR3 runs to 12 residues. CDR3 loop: CASSSEPYEQYF. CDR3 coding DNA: TGTGCCAGCAGTTCTGAACCCTACGAGCAGTACTTC.

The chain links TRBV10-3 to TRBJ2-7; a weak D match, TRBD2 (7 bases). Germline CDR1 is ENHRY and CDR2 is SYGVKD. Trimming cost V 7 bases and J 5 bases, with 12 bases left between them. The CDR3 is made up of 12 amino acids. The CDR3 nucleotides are TGTGCCATCAAAGAGGGGGGGGACGAGCAGTACTTC. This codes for CAIKEGGDEQYF.

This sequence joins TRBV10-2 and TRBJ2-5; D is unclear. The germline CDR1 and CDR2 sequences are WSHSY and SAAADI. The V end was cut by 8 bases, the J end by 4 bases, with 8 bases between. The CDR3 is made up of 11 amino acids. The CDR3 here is CASQVLETQYF. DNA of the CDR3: TGCGCCAGCCAGGTCCTAGAGACCCAGTACTTC.